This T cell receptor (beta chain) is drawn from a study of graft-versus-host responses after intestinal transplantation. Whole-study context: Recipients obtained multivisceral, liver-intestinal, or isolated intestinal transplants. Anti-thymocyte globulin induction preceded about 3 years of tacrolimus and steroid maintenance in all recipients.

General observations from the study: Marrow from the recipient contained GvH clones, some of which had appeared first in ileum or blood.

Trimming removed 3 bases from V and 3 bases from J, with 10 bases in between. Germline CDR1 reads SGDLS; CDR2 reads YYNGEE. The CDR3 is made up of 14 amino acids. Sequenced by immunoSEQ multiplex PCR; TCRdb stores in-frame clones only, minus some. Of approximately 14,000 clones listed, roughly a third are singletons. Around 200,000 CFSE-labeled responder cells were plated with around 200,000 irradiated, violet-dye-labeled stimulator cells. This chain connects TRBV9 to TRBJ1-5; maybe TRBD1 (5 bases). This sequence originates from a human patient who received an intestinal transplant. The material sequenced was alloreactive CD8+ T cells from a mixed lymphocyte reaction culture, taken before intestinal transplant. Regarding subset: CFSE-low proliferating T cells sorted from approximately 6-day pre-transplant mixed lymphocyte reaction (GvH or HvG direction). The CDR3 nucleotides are TGTGCCAGCAGCGCCGGGACGTCCAATCAGCCCCAGCATTTT. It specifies CASSAGTSNQPQHF. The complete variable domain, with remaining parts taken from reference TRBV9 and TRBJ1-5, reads DSGVTQTPKHLITATGQRVTLRCSPRSGDLSVYWYQQSLDQGLQFLIQYYNGEERAKGNILERFSAQQFPDLHSELNLSSLELGDSALYFCASSAGTSNQPQHFGDGTRLSIL.